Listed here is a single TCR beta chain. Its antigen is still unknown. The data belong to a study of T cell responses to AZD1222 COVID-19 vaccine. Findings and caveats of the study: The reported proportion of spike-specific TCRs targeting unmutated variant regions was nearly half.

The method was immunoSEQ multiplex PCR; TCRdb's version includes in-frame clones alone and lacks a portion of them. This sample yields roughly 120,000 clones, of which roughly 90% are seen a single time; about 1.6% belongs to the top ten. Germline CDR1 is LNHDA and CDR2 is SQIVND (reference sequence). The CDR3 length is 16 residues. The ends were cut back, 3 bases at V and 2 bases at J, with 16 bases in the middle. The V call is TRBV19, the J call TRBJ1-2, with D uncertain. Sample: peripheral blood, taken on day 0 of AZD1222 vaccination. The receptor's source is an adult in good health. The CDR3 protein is CASSIQNTYPNYGYTF. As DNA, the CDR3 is TGTGCCAGTAGTATTCAGAATACTTATCCCAACTATGGCTACACCTTC. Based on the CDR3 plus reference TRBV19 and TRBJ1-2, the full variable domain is DGGITQSPKYLFRKEGQNVTLSCEQNLNHDAMYWYRQDPGQGLRLIYYSQIVNDFQKGDIAEGYSVSREKKESFPLTVTSAQKNPTAFYLCASSIQNTYPNYGYTFGSGTRLTVV.